The TCR beta chain under discussion was sequenced for a study of T cell responses to AZD1222 COVID-19 vaccine. The germline gives CDR1 GTSNPN, CDR2 SVGIG (reference sequence). The V end was cut by 8 bases, the J end by 1 base, with 10 bases between. The CDR3 runs to 12 residues. Study-level findings and limits: Repertoire collection took place solely once the T cell response had peaked. A rise in Spike-specific TCR breadth and depth followed two AZD1222 doses. The study reported that nearly half of spike-specific TCRs target unmutated variant regions. Mapped onto spike, vaccine-associated CD4 TCRs spanned it and were dominant at 160-218 and 743-854.

Sequencing was performed with immunoSEQ multiplex PCR; in TCRdb, only in-frame clones are kept and a portion is missing. The table lists about 110,000 clones, about nine tenths of them singletons. A remark on this clone: The antigen is not known.

This chain connects TRBV30 to TRBJ2-3; no definite D call. The source material was peripheral blood, sampled on day 0 of AZD1222 vaccination. The receptor was derived from an adult in good health. The CDR3 sequence is CARMSGTDTQYF. The CDR3 DNA is TGTGCCCGGATGTCCGGCACAGATACGCAGTATTTT.